The 18 T cell receptor beta chains below all came from one sample that was sequenced in a study of blood T cells in healthy people across ages. With a J-beta primer mix and a sample-barcoded 5' primer, a second PCR ran roughly 6 to 12 cycles. TCRdb used MiXCR to reprocess the 5' RACE reads, holding one entry per CDR3 protein. This table has 800,000 to 1,300,000 distinct CDR3 sequences, approximately 25% appearing once. These data are also associated with another study on T cells of mothers and their children.

The sample comprised blood. These receptors originate from a girl aged 2 to 9 in good health.

This rearrangement joins TRBV28 to TRBJ2-2; maybe TRBD1 (6 bases). Germline V gene sequence: CDR1 MDHEN, CDR2 SYDVKM. V shed 2 bases and J shed 1 base, with 14 bases lying between them. The CDR3 is 17 residues long. The CDR3 loop reads CASSLEGTWGNTGELFF. Here the CDR3 DNA reads TGTGCCAGCAGTTTAGAGGGGACATGGGGGAACACCGGGGAGCTGTTTTTT. Full variable domain (remainder filled in from reference TRBV28 and TRBJ2-2): DVKVTQSSRYLVKRTGEKVFLECVQDMDHENMFWYRQDPGLGLRLIYFSYDVKMKEKGDIPEGYSVSREKKERFSLILESASTNQTSMYLCASSLEGTWGNTGELFFGEGSRLTVL.

In its sample, this clonotype was seen a few times. CDR3 nucleotides: TGTGCCAGCAGTTTTGGGACTAGTCGGACAGATACGCAGTATTTT. This codes for CASSFGTSRTDTQYF. V gene TRBV12-3 or TRBV12-4 combines with J gene TRBJ2-3; 8 positions agree with TRBD2. V trimming: 3 bases; J trimming: 3 bases; junction bases outside the gene matches: 5. The length of the CDR3 is 15 residues.

The genes are TRBV12-3 or TRBV12-4 and TRBJ2-3; D is ambiguous. V was clipped by 8 bases and J by 0 bases, with 12 bases between them. This CDR3 comprises 14 residues. The CDR3 protein is CASVSETSTDTQYF. The CDR3 DNA follows: TGTGCCAGCGTTTCCGAGACTAGCACAGATACGCAGTATTTT.

This clonotype has a handful of counts. The chain combines TRBV21-1 with TRBJ2-5; whether TRBD2, the table's D call, matches the DNA was not checked. TRBV21-1 is reported as a pseudogene. The CDR3 is 17 residues long. In nucleotides, the CDR3 is TGTGCCAGCCGAATACTGAGGGAGCGGGAGACAGGGGAGACCCAGTACTTC. Residues: CASRILRERETGETQYF.

This chain uses TRBV20-1 with TRBJ2-1; the match to TRBD2 covers 7 bases. Germline lookup yields CDR1 DFQATT and CDR2 SNEGSKA (reference sequence). J lost 8 bases, V lost 3 bases, and 10 bases had no gene match. The CDR3 covers 14 residues. The CDR3 nucleotides are TGCAGTGCTAGCTGGCCTAGCGGTGGTGATGAGCAGTTCTTC. Translated: CSASWPSGGDEQFF.

The chain is built from TRBV29-1 and TRBJ2-7, with unresolved D. The CDR3 is made up of 12 amino acids. V shed 4 bases and J shed 2 bases, with 9 bases lying between them. The germline V gene has CDR1 SQVTM and CDR2 ANQGSEA. The CDR3, as DNA: TGCAGCGTTGGATCGCGGACCTACGAGCAGTACTTC. Protein product: CSVGSRTYEQYF.

The chain combines TRBV5-1 with TRBJ2-1, with TRBD1 identical over 12 bases. Germline assignment: CDR1 SGHRS and CDR2 YFSETQ. The V gene end was trimmed by 4 bases and the J gene end by 8 bases; junction bases not matched to a gene: 4. The CDR3 runs 14 residues. The CDR3 region is CASSAGTGGDEQFF. The CDR3 coding sequence is TGCGCCAGCAGCGCCGGGACAGGGGGCGATGAGCAGTTCTTC.

A single count supports this clonotype. Just one base apart from a much larger clone, this may be a read error. The genes are TRBV29-1 and TRBJ2-7, with unresolved D. Germline V gene data show CDR1 as SQVTM and CDR2 as ANQGSEA. The CDR3 sequence is 11 residues long. With 4 bases removed from V and 3 bases from J, the gap between germline ends came to 7 bases. Written as DNA, the CDR3 is TGCAGCGTTGCCTGGGGCTACGAGCAGTACTTC. This codes for CSVAWGYEQYF.

The chain links TRBV10-2 to TRBJ2-5; 8 bases match TRBD1. V was clipped by 6 bases and J by 1 base; unmatched bases: 4. The CDR3 has 14 amino acids. Germline V gives CDR1 WSHSY, CDR2 SAAADI. This CDR3 reads CASRTGDFQETQYF. The CDR3, as DNA: TGCGCCAGCAGGACAGGGGACTTCCAAGAGACCCAGTACTTC.

The V gene is TRBV20-1, the J gene TRBJ1-5, with D maybe TRBD1 (6 bases). From germline, CDR1 is DFQATT and CDR2 SNEGSKA (reference sequence). Trimming shortened V by 5 bases and J by 4 bases, and 24 bases separated the two germline ends. The CDR3 covers 17 residues. CDR3 region: CSAQASWGQKNNQPQHF. CDR3 nucleotide sequence: TGCAGTGCTCAGGCGTCTTGGGGGCAAAAGAATAATCAGCCCCAGCATTTT.

The chain is built from TRBV10-1 and TRBJ2-5; 8 bases line up with TRBD2. The CDR3 is 15 residues long. Germline CDR1 and CDR2: WNHNN and SYGVQD (reference sequence). With 3 bases clipped from V and 5 bases from J, the junction kept 8 bases outside the gene matches. CDR3 residues: CASSDPGSGSETQYF. The CDR3 DNA reads TGCGCCAGCAGTGACCCCGGGAGCGGGAGTGAGACCCAGTACTTC.

This chain links TRBV10-3 with TRBJ2-1; 9 positions agree with TRBD1. Germline V gives CDR1 ENHRY, CDR2 SYGVKD. With 6 bases clipped from V and 8 bases from J, the junction kept 11 bases outside the gene matches. The CDR3 has 15 residues. The CDR3 DNA reads as TGTGCCATCAGCCCGGGACAGGGTGCGGGGGATGAGCAGTTCTTC. The encoded protein is CAISPGQGAGDEQFF.

The chain joins TRBV7-9 to TRBJ2-7; 9 nucleotides agree with TRBD1. J lost 2 bases, V lost 2 bases, and 4 bases had no gene match. This CDR3 region has 15 residues. The germline CDR1 and CDR2 sequences are SEHNR and FQNEAQ (reference sequence). CDR3 nucleotides: TGTGCCAGCAGCTTAACAGGGGGCGGCCCCTACGAGCAGTACTTC. This encodes CASSLTGGGPYEQYF.

This clonotype showed up many times. V and J are TRBV29-1 and TRBJ2-7, with 12 bases lining up with TRBD2. Germline V gene sequence: CDR1 SQVTM, CDR2 ANQGSEA. After removal of 6 bases from V and 7 bases from J, the junction contained 10 bases not matched to a gene. This CDR3 has 14 amino acids. This chain's CDR3 is CSVAKTSGGGEQYF. CDR3 bases: TGCAGCGTGGCTAAGACTAGCGGGGGTGGAGAGCAGTACTTC.

The chain uses TRBV20-1 and TRBJ2-1; maybe TRBD1 (5 bases). The CDR3 covers 13 residues. CDR1 and CDR2 from the germline V gene are DFQATT and SNEGSKA (reference sequence). V lost 4 bases and J 4 bases, leaving 11 bases between the germline ends. The CDR3 spells CSAMGPEYNEQFF. Here the CDR3 DNA reads TGCAGTGCTATGGGGCCCGAATACAATGAGCAGTTCTTC.

This clonotype appeared a few times. The rearrangement uses TRBV2 and TRBJ2-1, with no clear D. This CDR3 spans 13 amino acids. Trimming left V 3 bases short and J 3 bases short, with 6 bases between. From germline, CDR1 is SNHLY and CDR2 FYNNEI. The CDR3 DNA reads as TGTGCCAGCAGTGAGGTCAACTACAATGAGCAGTTCTTC. It is translated as CASSEVNYNEQFF.

V and J are TRBV6-1 and TRBJ1-2; 8 nucleotides line up with TRBD1. Germline values: CDR1 MNHNS, CDR2 SASEGT. Losses at the gene ends were 4 bases for V and 8 bases for J; bases not matched to a gene: 12. There are 15 residues in the CDR3. The CDR3 spells CASSASRQGRGGYTF. CDR3 in DNA: TGTGCCAGCAGTGCATCCCGACAGGGGAGGGGAGGCTACACCTTC.

The chain carries TRBV20-1 and TRBJ1-2; D may be TRBD1 (6 bases). The CDR3 covers 14 residues. Germline-derived CDR1 and CDR2 are DFQATT and SNEGSKA (reference sequence). V lost 1 base and J 5 bases, leaving 14 bases between the germline ends. CDR3 DNA: TGCAGTGCTAGAGTGGGGGCGGGGGTGTATGGCTACACCTTC. It encodes CSARVGAGVYGYTF.